A selection of T cell receptor beta chains follows, all from one sample in a study of T cell changes during pregnancy in multiple sclerosis. Repertoires were generated with immunoSEQ multiplex PCR, while TCRdb's copy carries only in-frame clones and drops some. The sample has roughly 48,000 clones, roughly 88% seen once. The sample here was CD4+ T cells from peripheral blood mononuclear cells, taken in the second trimester of pregnancy. Source of these receptors: a female donor with multiple sclerosis, enrolled in a pregnancy study. CDR3s leave out the opening cysteine and the closing phenylalanine or tryptophan. Only some rows state a clone size, as once, few, many or a class for expanded clones.

15 | . | TRBV4-1 | ASSQDPRRGVALEQY
11 | . | TRBV14 | ASSLGQFYEQY
11 | . | TRBV2 | ASSVVNTGELF
13 | . | TRBV6-5 | ASSLDGSSGNTIY
12 | . | TRBV2 | ASSRDSQNEKLF
13 | . | TRBV10-3 | AISQRSSGANVLT
14 | . | TRBV4-1 | ASSPLEGGRLGELF
11 | . | TRBV6-5 | ASSYRRGREQF
11 | . | TRBV27 | ASSLSWTGEQF
13 | . | TRBV19 | ASSHRQGAGGELF
12 | . | TRBV7-2 | ASSFGREINEQF
13 | . | TRBV5-1 | ASSERPGANEKLF
10 | . | TRBV5-6 | ASSVGPGEQY
12 | . | TRBV7-7 | ASSPYRDSSGYT
12 | . | TRBV28 | ASSFGGVNNEQF
12 | once | TRBV5-4 | ASSSQGALSEQY
14 | . | TRBV7-2 | ASSLAGGGYGNTIY
14 | . | TRBV7-8 | ASSLGYRDMNTEAF
11 | . | TRBV5-1 | ASSPGPSGKLF
13 | . | TRBV7-9 | ASSQQGGKSDTQY
13 | once | TRBV5-4 | ASSFATTTPSGYT
13 | . | TRBV4-3 | ASSQSYRDRGTIY
14 | . | TRBV30 | AWSAQGQGYESPLH
13 | . | TRBV5-8 | ASSWPPDRGAGYT
13 | . | TRBV11-2 | ASSFTDRGDEKLF
12 | . | TRBV2 | ASIGWDRDYEQY
14 | . | TRBV13 | ASSLGGTGGTQPQH
12 | once | TRBV6-5 | ASRDSITYNEQF
13 | . | TRBV5-1 | ASSPGGASATEAF
12 | . | TRBV19 | ASSIQRSTDTQY
12 | . | TRBV5-6 | ASTWTGGDGELF
13 | once | TRBV18 | ASSPKTGGTGELF
11 | once | TRBV7-2 | ASSSYGAYEQY
16 | . | TRBV28 | ASSLGLRYGLAKNIQY
12 | . | TRBV5-1 | ASSREGWAAGYT
14 | . | TRBV18 | ASSLLPGQGNEKLF
10 | once | TRBV14 | ASSRRDNEQF
12 | . | TRBV6-5 | ASKPGLAGVEQY
11 | . | TRBV5-1 | ASSPGTGPGYT